This is a list of T cell receptor beta chains from one sample in a study of regulatory T cells in long-lasting Graves disease. TCRdb re-called the multiplex PCR reads with MiXCR, one entry per CDR3 protein. The table lists a few hundred thousand distinct CDR3 sequences, 23% of them singletons. Source: peripheral blood mononuclear cells (PBMCs), taken when the disease was refractory, from a patient treated with antithyroid drugs. The receptors come from a female donor with Graves disease. The CDR3 runs from the conserved cysteine through the conserved F or W. D genes are given only for firm matches. Size is stated for part of the rows, as once, few or many counts, or as a class when the clone is expanded.

few,TRBD1,TRBV2,TRBJ1-5,TGTGCCTTTGGGACAGGGGGCGCGGGTCAGCCCCAGCATTTT,CAFGTGGAGQPQHF
-,-,TRBV25-1,TRBJ1-1,TGTGCCAGCAGTCCCGGTAGGGGATGGGGCACTGAAGCTTTCTTT,CASSPGRGWGTEAFF
-,TRBD1,TRBV20-1,TRBJ2-4,TGCAGTGCGACCCAGGGACAGGTATTAGCCAAAAACATTCAGTACTTC,CSATQGQVLAKNIQYF
few,TRBD1,TRBV25-1,TRBJ1-4,TGTGCCAGCAGTGAGGACAGGGCGAATGAAAAACTGTTTTTT,CASSEDRANEKLFF
-,-,TRBV7-9,TRBJ2-7,TGTGCCAGCAGCCTACCTTGGGCAGTCAACGAGCAGTACTTC,CASSLPWAVNEQYF
-,-,TRBV4-2,TRBJ2-7,TGTGCCAGCAGCCAAGACTACCCATCCGAGCAGTACTTC,CASSQDYPSEQYF
-,TRBD1,TRBV28,TRBJ1-2,TGTGCCGGCAGTTTGGGGGCAGGGGGCGGCTATGGCTACACCTTC,CAGSLGAGGGYGYTF
-,-,TRBV19,TRBJ2-7,TGTGCCAGTTCTTTGGAGAATCGACGGGGCTACGAGCAGTACTTC,CASSLENRRGYEQYF
-,-,TRBV11-2,TRBJ2-5,TGTGCCAGCAGCTTAGGGCTAGGGGGGTACCAAGAGACCCAGTACTTC,CASSLGLGGYQETQYF
few,-,TRBV10-3,TRBJ2-5,TGTGCCACCAGTGGGATGCGAGACAGTAACCAAGAGACCCAGTACTTC,CATSGMRDSNQETQYF
-,-,TRBV28,TRBJ2-5,TGTGCCAGCAGTTTTACTTCCGGGCAAACCGGAGGGGAGACCCAGTACTTC,CASSFTSGQTGGETQYF
-,-,TRBV20-1,TRBJ1-5,TGCAGTGCTAGGTCCGAAGTGGATCAGCCCCAGCATTTT,CSARSEVDQPQHF
few,-,TRBV27,TRBJ1-5,TGTGCCAGCAGTTCCTATGGGGGACAGCCCCAGCATTTT,CASSSYGGQPQHF
many,-,TRBV2,TRBJ2-7,TGTGCCAGCAGTACCGCAGGGTACGAGCAGTACTTC,CASSTAGYEQYF
many,-,TRBV12-3/TRBV12-4,TRBJ2-7,TGTGCCAGCAGTTCCCATCTACAGGGAACCTACGAGCAGTACTTC,CASSSHLQGTYEQYF
many,-,TRBV20-1,TRBJ1-1,TGCAGTGCCTTATTTAACGCGCGGACTGAAGCTTTCTTT,CSALFNARTEAFF
-,-,TRBV25-1,TRBJ2-5,TGTGCCAGCAGTGATGCGTACGAGTCCCAAGAGACCCAGTACTTC,CASSDAYESQETQYF
few,-,TRBV20-1,TRBJ2-5,TGCAGTGCCGTGGATATGTCAGAGACCCAGTACTTC,CSAVDMSETQYF
few,TRBD2,TRBV12-3/TRBV12-4,TRBJ2-7,TGTGCCAGCACCTCAAGCCTAGCGGGAGTTCCAGGCGAGCAGTACTTC,CASTSSLAGVPGEQYF
many,-,TRBV29-1,TRBJ1-1,TGCAGCGGGGGACAAGTGAACACTGAAGCTTTCTTT,CSGGQVNTEAFF
few,TRBD2,TRBV5-1,TRBJ2-7,TGCGCCAGCTCCCAGACTAGCGGGAGTGGGTCCTACGAGCAGTACTTC,CASSQTSGSGSYEQYF
many,TRBD2,TRBV20-1,TRBJ2-7,TGCAGTGCGCGATTGCCGACTAGCGGCTACGAGCAGTACTTC,CSARLPTSGYEQYF
-,-,TRBV11-1,TRBJ2-7,TGTGCCAGCAGCTTAAGGTGGGCCTACGAGCAGTACTTC,CASSLRWAYEQYF
many,-,TRBV15,TRBJ2-5,TGTGCCACCAGCAGAGCGGGGACCCAAGAGACCCAGTACTTC,CATSRAGTQETQYF
-,-,TRBV5-1,TRBJ1-1,TGCGCCAGCAGCTTGACCAAGGACAGCGTTAATAGAAAAGCTTTCTTT,CASSLTKDSVNRKAFF
many,TRBD1,TRBV6-2/TRBV6-3,TRBJ2-6,TGTGCCAGCAGTTACGCCGGGACAGGCTCTGGGGCCAACGTCCTGACTTTC,CASSYAGTGSGANVLTF
few,-,TRBV7-9,TRBJ1-1,TGTGCCAGCAGCTTAGCCGGGGGGCGCCTCCTCACTGAAGCTTTCTTT,CASSLAGGRLLTEAFF
-,-,TRBV12-3/TRBV12-4,TRBJ1-2,TGTGCCAGCAGACCGGGGGAATCCTATGGCTACACCTTC,CASRPGESYGYTF
few,-,TRBV20-1,TRBJ2-5,TGCAGTGCTAGAGAGGGAGTAGCAGTGACCCAGTACTTC,CSAREGVAVTQYF
many,-,TRBV20-1,TRBJ1-2,TGCAGTGCTGCGGGGACGGTCTTTGGCTATGGCTACACCTTC,CSAAGTVFGYGYTF
many,TRBD1,TRBV15,TRBJ2-2,TGTGCCACCAGCCGTAAAAAGCCGGGACAGGGGCGAACCGGGGAGCTGTTTTTT,CATSRKKPGQGRTGELFF
few,-,TRBV28,TRBJ1-5,TGTGCCAGCAGTCCGACGGCTAATCAGCCCCAGCATTTT,CASSPTANQPQHF
-,-,TRBV19,TRBJ1-5,TGTGCCAGCACTGCCTCGGTTGGCAATCAGCCCCAGCATTTT,CASTASVGNQPQHF
many,-,TRBV29-1,TRBJ1-2,TGCAGCGTTGAAGATCCCGGCAGGGGTGGCTACACCTTC,CSVEDPGRGGYTF
many,-,TRBV28,TRBJ2-7,TGTGCCAGCAGCTCGGGGTCATCCTCCTACGAGCAGTACTTC,CASSSGSSSYEQYF
-,-,TRBV28,TRBJ1-2,TGTGCCAGCAGTTCCTCGGGCACGGAGCATCATGGCTACACCTTC,CASSSSGTEHHGYTF
few,TRBD1,TRBV20-1,TRBJ1-2,TGCAGTGCTAGAGATTCCGGGACAGCGTATGGCTACACCTTC,CSARDSGTAYGYTF
few,-,TRBV3-1,TRBJ1-1,TGTGCCAGCAGCAAATCTAGGACCCTGGTCACTGAAGCTTTCTTT,CASSKSRTLVTEAFF
-,TRBD2,TRBV28,TRBJ2-1,TGTGCCAGCTTGGGGGCCGGGACTAGCTTATATGAGCAGTTCTTC,CASLGAGTSLYEQFF
few,-,TRBV5-1,TRBJ2-5,TGCGCCAGCAGCCCGGGACTCATTCAAGAGACCCAGTACTTC,CASSPGLIQETQYF
-,-,TRBV19,TRBJ1-1,TGTGCCAGTAGTCAGTTTGGTTACGGGGACACTGAAGCTTTCTTT,CASSQFGYGDTEAFF
-,-,TRBV5-1,TRBJ2-7,TGCGCCAGCAGACTTGAGCGGGCCCCCTCCTACGAGCAGTACTTC,CASRLERAPSYEQYF
many,-,TRBV12-3/TRBV12-4,TRBJ1-1,TGTGCCAGCAGTCCACAGGGCCCGAACACTGAAGCTTTCTTT,CASSPQGPNTEAFF
few,TRBD2,TRBV7-9,TRBJ2-5,TGTGCCAGCAGCTTAACTAGCGGGAACTCAGAGACCCAGTACTTC,CASSLTSGNSETQYF
-,-,TRBV20-1,TRBJ2-2,TGCAGTGCTCAAAAGGACAGTTGGTCGTTTGGGGAGCTGTTTTTT,CSAQKDSWSFGELFF
few,TRBD1,TRBV5-1,TRBJ1-1,TGCGCCAGCAGCTTGACAGGGGGCGTCACTGAAGCTTTCTTT,CASSLTGGVTEAFF
-,TRBD1,TRBV7-2,TRBJ1-2,TGTGCCAGCAGCCCCCGGACCACTCACGGACAGGCGGACGGCTACACCTTC,CASSPRTTHGQADGYTF
-,-,TRBV6-1,TRBJ1-1,TGTGCCAGCAGTGAACCCGCCCGGCGGAGGAACACTGAAGCTTTCTTT,CASSEPARRRNTEAFF